The clone carrying this TCR beta chain came up a few times. This sample was included in a study of cytomegalovirus exposure and HLA in healthy donors. PCR involved 60 Vbeta and 13 Jbeta primers. Clones were sequenced by immunoSEQ multiplex PCR, and TCRdb holds only the in-frame ones, with some missing. The table lists 200,000 to 250,000 clones, under 80% of them singletons, with under 2% in the top ten. CDR3 size: 12 residues. The V end lost 1 base, the J end lost 8 bases, and 5 bases lay between the germline ends. Germline V gives CDR1 SGHVS, CDR2 FNYEAQ. The specimen was PBMCs. The TCR was taken from a woman aged 30 to 39 in good health and CMV-seronegative. The chain uses TRBV7-6 and TRBJ1-4; D not resolved. CDR3 sequence: CASSLDGEKLFF. CDR3 bases: TGTGCCAGCAGCTTAGACGGGGAAAAACTGTTTTTT.